The 5 T cell receptor beta chains listed next were all sequenced from one sample in a study of T-cell reconstitution after alpha-beta-depleted transplantation in children. As it was prepared, the TCRbeta library received unique molecular identifiers. Via MiXCR, TCRdb re-called the PCR reads, giving one row per CDR3 protein. The sample lists about 540,000 distinct CDR3 sequences; roughly a quarter were seen once. Sequences were derived from PBMCs, sampled before TCRalphabeta/CD19-depleted stem cell transplant. These receptors all stem from a boy under two years old with Wiskott-Aldrich syndrome, due to receive a stem cell transplant.

Here the CDR3 reads CASSLSGTGSSYEQYF. The CDR3 region has the DNA TGTGCCAGCAGTTTATCGGGGACAGGGAGCTCCTACGAGCAGTACTTC. The V gene is TRBV27, the J gene TRBJ2-7, with 9 bases aligning to TRBD1. CDR3 length equals 16 residues. CDR1 is MNHEY, CDR2 SMNVEV, per germline (reference sequence). J was trimmed by 0 bases and V by 0 bases; bases with no gene match: 3.

The chain is built from TRBV29-1 and TRBJ2-6; TRBD1 aligns across 10 bases. After removal of 6 bases from V and 0 bases from J, the junction contained 5 bases not matched to a gene. Germline V gene data show CDR1 as SQVTM and CDR2 as ANQGSEA. CDR3 size: 16 residues. CDR3 coding DNA: TGCAGCGTGCGACAGGGGGCCGCCTCTGGGGCCAACGTCCTGACTTTC. It translates to CSVRQGAASGANVLTF.

The gene calls are TRBV5-1 and TRBJ2-7; 9 bases map to TRBD1. The CDR3 runs to 16 residues. Trimming cost V 4 bases and J 3 bases; bases outside gene matches: 11. CDR1 is SGHRS and CDR2 is YFSETQ in the germline V gene. The CDR3 region has the DNA TGCGCCAGCAGCGTCCCGGGACAGGGAAAAGGCTACGAGCAGTACTTC. Amino acid sequence: CASSVPGQGKGYEQYF.

This clonotype has only a few counts. The rearrangement uses TRBV19 and TRBJ1-5; D not certain. The CDR3 runs to 13 residues. Germline lookup yields CDR1 LNHDA and CDR2 SQIVND (reference sequence). The V end was cut by 3 bases, the J end by 7 bases, with 10 bases between. The CDR3 here is CASSIDPLQPQHF. In DNA, the CDR3 is TGTGCCAGTAGTATTGACCCCCTGCAGCCCCAGCATTTT.

The rearrangement links TRBV14 to TRBJ2-2, with D maybe TRBD1 (5 bases). In germline, CDR1 is SGHDN, CDR2 FVKESK. V lost 2 bases, J lost 6 bases, and 22 bases lay in between. This CDR3 has 18 amino acids. The CDR3 nucleotides are TGTGCCAGCAGCCAATCCACATATCGCAGGGCTTGGGCCGGGGAGCTGTTTTTT. The encoded protein is CASSQSTYRRAWAGELFF.